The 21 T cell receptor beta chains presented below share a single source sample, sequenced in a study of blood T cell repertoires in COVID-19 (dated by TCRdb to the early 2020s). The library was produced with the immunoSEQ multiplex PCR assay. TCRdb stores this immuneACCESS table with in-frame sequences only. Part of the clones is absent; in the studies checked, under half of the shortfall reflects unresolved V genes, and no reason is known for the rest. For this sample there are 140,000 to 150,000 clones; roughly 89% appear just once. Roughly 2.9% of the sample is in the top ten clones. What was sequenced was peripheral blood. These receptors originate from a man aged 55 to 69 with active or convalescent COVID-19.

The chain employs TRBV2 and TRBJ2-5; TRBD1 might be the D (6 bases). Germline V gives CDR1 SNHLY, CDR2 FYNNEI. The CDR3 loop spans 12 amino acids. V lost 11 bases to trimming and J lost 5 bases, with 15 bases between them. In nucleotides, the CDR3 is TGTGCCGGCTCCGGGACACGGGAGACCCAGTACTTC. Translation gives CAGSGTRETQYF.

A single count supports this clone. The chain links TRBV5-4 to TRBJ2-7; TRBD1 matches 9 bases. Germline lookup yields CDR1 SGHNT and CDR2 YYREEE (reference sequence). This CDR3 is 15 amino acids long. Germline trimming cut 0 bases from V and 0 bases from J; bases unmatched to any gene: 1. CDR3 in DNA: TGTGCCAGCAGCTTGGGGACAGGGGCCTCCTACGAGCAGTACTTC. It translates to CASSLGTGASYEQYF.

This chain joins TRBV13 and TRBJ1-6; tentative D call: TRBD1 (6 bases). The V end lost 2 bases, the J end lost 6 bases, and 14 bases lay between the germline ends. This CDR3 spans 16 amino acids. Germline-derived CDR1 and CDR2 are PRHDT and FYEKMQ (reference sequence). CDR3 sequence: CASSLMTGQINSPLHF. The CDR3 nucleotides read TGTGCCAGCAGCTTAATGACCGGACAGATTAATTCACCCCTCCACTTT.

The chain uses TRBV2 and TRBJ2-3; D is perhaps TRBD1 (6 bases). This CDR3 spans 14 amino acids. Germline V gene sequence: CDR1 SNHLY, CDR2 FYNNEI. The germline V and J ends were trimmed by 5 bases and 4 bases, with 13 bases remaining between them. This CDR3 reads CASSITGFSDTQYF. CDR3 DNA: TGTGCCAGCAGTATCACAGGGTTTTCAGATACGCAGTATTTT. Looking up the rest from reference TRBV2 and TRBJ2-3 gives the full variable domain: EPEVTQTPSHQVTQMGQEVILRCVPISNHLYFYWYRQILGQKVEFLVSFYNNEISEKSEIFDDQFSVERPDGSNFTLKIRSTKLEDSAMYFCASSITGFSDTQYFGPGTRLTVL.

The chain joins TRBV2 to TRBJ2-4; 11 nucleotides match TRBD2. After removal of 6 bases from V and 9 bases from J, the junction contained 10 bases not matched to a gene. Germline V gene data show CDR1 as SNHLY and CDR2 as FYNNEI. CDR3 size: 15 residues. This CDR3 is CASSPRTSGSGIQYF. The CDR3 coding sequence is TGTGCCAGCAGCCCCCGGACTAGCGGGTCGGGCATTCAGTACTTC.

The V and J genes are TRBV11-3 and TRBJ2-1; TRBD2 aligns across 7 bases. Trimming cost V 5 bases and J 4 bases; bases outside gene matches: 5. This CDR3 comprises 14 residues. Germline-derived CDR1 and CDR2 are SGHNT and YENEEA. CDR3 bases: TGTGCCAGCAGCCGGTGGGGGGGGTACAATGAGCAGTTCTTC. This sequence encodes CASSRWGGYNEQFF.

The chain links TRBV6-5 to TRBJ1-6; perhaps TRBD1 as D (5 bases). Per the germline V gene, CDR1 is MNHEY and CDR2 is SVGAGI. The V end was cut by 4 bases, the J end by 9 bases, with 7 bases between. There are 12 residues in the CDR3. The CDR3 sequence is CASSSGRSPLHF. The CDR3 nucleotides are TGTGCCAGCAGTTCAGGGCGTTCACCCCTCCACTTT.

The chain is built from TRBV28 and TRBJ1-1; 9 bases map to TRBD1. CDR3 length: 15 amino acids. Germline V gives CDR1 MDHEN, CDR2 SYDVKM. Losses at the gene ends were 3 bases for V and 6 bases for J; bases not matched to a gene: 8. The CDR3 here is CASSFSTGGFPEAFF. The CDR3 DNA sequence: TGTGCCAGCAGTTTTTCTACAGGGGGCTTCCCTGAAGCTTTCTTT.

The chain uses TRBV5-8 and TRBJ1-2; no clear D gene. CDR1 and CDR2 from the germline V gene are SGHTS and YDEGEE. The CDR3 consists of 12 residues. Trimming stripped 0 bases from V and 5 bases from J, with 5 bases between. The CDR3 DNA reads TGTGCCAGCAGCTTGGTGAGGTATGGCTACACCTTC. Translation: CASSLVRYGYTF.

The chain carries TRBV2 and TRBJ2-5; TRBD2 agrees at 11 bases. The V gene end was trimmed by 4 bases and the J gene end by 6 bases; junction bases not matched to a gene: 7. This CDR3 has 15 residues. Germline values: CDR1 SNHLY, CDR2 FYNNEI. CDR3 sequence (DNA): TGTGCCAGCAGTGGCGGTAGCGGGGGGGCAAAGACCCAGTACTTC. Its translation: CASSGGSGGAKTQYF.

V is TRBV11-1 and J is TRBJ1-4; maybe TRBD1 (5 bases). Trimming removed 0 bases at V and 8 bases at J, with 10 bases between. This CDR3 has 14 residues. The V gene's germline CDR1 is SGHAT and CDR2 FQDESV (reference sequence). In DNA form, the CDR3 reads TGTGCCAGCAGCTTAGCGCAGGGCTTGGAAAAACTGTTTTTT. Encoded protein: CASSLAQGLEKLFF.

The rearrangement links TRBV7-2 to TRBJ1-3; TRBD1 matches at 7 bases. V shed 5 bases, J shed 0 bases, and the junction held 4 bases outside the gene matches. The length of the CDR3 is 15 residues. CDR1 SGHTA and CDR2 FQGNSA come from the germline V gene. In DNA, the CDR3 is TGTGCCAGCAGCCCCGACAGGGACTCTGGAAACACCATATATTTT. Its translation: CASSPDRDSGNTIYF.

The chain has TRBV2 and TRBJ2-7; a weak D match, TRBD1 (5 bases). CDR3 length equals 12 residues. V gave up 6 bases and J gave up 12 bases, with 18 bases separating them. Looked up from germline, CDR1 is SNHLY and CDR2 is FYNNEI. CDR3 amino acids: CASSQGPTARYF. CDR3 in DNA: TGTGCCAGCAGCCAAGGACCGACAGCGCGGTACTTC.

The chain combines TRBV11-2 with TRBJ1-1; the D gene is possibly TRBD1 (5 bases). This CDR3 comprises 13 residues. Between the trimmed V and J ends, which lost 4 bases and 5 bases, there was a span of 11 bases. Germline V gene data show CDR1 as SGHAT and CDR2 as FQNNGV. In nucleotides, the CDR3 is TGTGCCAGCAGCTCTTGGGGGGAAACTGAAGCTTTCTTT. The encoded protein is CASSSWGETEAFF.

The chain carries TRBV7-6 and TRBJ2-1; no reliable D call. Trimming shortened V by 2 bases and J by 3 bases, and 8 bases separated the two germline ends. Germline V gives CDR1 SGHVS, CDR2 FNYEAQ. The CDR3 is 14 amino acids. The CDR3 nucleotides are TGTGCCAGCAGCTTAACACGCCTCTACAATGAGCAGTTCTTC. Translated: CASSLTRLYNEQFF. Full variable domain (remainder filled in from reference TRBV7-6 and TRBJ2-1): GAGVSQSPRYKVTKRGQDVALRCDPISGHVSLYWYRQALGQGPEFLTYFNYEAQQDKSGLPNDRFSAERPEGSISTLTIQRTEQRDSAMYRCASSLTRLYNEQFFGPGTRLTVL.

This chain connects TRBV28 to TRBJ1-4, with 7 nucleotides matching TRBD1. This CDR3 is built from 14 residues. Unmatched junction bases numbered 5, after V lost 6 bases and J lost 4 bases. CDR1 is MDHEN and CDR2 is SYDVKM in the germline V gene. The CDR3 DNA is TGTGCCAGCAGAAAACAGGGGTTTAATGAAAAACTGTTTTTT. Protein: CASRKQGFNEKLFF.

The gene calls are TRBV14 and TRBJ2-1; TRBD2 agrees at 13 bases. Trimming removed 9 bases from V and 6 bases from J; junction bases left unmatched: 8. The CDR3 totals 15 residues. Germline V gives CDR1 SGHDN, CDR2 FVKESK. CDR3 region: CARKGLAGETNEQFF. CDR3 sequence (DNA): TGTGCCAGGAAAGGACTAGCGGGAGAAACCAATGAGCAGTTCTTC.

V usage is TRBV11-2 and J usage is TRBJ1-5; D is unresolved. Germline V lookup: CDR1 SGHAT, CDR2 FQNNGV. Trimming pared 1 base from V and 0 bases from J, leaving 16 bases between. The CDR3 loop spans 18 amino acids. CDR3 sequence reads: CASSLGSHRSYSNQPQHF. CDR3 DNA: TGTGCCAGCAGCTTAGGGAGTCACCGAAGTTATAGCAATCAGCCCCAGCATTTT. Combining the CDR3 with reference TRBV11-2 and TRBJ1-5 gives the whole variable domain EAGVAQSPRYKIIEKRQSVAFWCNPISGHATLYWYQQILGQGPKLLIQFQNNGVVDDSQLPKDRFSAERLKGVDSTLKIQPAKLEDSAVYLCASSLGSHRSYSNQPQHFGDGTRLSIL.

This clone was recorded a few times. CDR3 DNA sequence: TGTGCCAGCAGCTTGGGCAGCTCTGGAAACACCATATATTTT. Its protein product is CASSLGSSGNTIYF. The rearrangement joins TRBV7-3 to TRBJ1-3, with D unresolved. The germline V gene has CDR1 SGHTA and CDR2 FQGTGA. The CDR3 is made up of 14 amino acids. The germline V and J ends were trimmed by 3 bases and 0 bases, with 6 bases remaining between them.

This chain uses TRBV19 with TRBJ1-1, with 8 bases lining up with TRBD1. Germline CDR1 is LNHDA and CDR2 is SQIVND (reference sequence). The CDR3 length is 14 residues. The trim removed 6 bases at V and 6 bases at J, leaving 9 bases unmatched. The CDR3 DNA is TGTGCCAGTAGGCCGGGACAGGTGTGGCCTGAAGCTTTCTTT. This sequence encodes CASRPGQVWPEAFF.

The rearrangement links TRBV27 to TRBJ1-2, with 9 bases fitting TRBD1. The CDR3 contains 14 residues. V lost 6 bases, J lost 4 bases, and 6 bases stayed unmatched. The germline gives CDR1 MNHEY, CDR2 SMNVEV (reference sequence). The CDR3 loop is CASRRDREGYGYTF. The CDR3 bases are TGTGCCAGCAGAAGGGACAGGGAGGGCTATGGCTACACCTTC.